The 30 T cell receptor beta chains below were found in one sample sequenced in a study of cytotoxic CD8 clonotypes in ibrutinib-treated CLL. TCRdb keeps only in-frame clones here, not all; method: immunoSEQ multiplex PCR. The sample consists of approximately 74,000 clones, around 84% of them appearing once. Sequencing was performed on PBMCs, taken at disease progression, from a patient treated with ibrutinib. The receptors derive from a human donor with chronic lymphocytic leukemia.

The J gene is TRBJ1-5, the V gene TRBV5-1; D ambiguous. V dropped 5 bases and J dropped 0 bases, with 12 bases sitting between them. The CDR3 is 15 amino acids. Germline V CDR1 and CDR2: SGHRS, YFSETQ. Here the CDR3 DNA reads TGCGCCAGCAGAGAAGGGTCGGGTAGCAATCAGCCCCAGCATTTT. It specifies CASREGSGSNQPQHF. Full variable domain (rest looked up from reference TRBV5-1 and TRBJ1-5): KAGVTQTPRYLIKTRGQQVTLSCSPISGHRSVSWYQQTPGQGLQFLFEYFSETQRNKGNFPGRFSGRQFSNSRSEMNVSTLELGDSALYLCASREGSGSNQPQHFGDGTRLSIL.

The chain carries TRBV6-4 and TRBJ2-7; TRBD2 agrees at 14 bases. The CDR3 is 17 amino acids. Germline-derived CDR1 and CDR2 are MRHNA and SNTAGT. With 5 bases clipped from V and 2 bases from J, the junction kept 8 bases outside the gene matches. CDR3 bases: TGTGCCAGCAGTTCCGGGACTAGCGGGAGTGAGACCTACGAGCAGTACTTC. The encoded protein is CASSSGTSGSETYEQYF.

The genes are TRBV28 and TRBJ2-5; no reliable D call. The CDR3 loop spans 12 amino acids. Germline V gene sequence: CDR1 MDHEN, CDR2 SYDVKM. V was shortened by 5 bases and J by 0 bases, with 4 bases between the two germline ends. The CDR3 bases are TGTGCCAGCAGTCGGGACCAAGAGACCCAGTACTTC. Its translation: CASSRDQETQYF. Looking up the rest from reference TRBV28 and TRBJ2-5 gives the full variable domain: DVKVTQSSRYLVKRTGEKVFLECVQDMDHENMFWYRQDPGLGLRLIYFSYDVKMKEKGDIPEGYSVSREKKERFSLILESASTNQTSMYLCASSRDQETQYFGPGTRLLVL.

V usage is TRBV29-1 and J usage is TRBJ2-5; no clear D gene. The germline CDR1 and CDR2 sequences are SQVTM and ANQGSEA. The CDR3 length is 13 residues. V was clipped by 0 bases and J by 6 bases, with 11 bases between them. As DNA, the CDR3 is TGCAGCGTTGAAGATTTAGGGCTACAGACCCAGTACTTC. Encoded protein: CSVEDLGLQTQYF. Supplemented by reference TRBV29-1 and TRBJ2-5, the full variable domain reads SAVISQKPSRDICQRGTSLTIQCQVDSQVTMMFWYRQQPGQSLTLIATANQGSEATYESGFVIDKFPISRPNLTFSTLTVSNMSPEDSSIYLCSVEDLGLQTQYFGPGTRLLVL.

This clone was counted a single time. The V and J genes are TRBV9 and TRBJ1-5, with 7 bases matching TRBD1. Germline-derived CDR1 and CDR2 are SGDLS and YYNGEE. V was clipped by 4 bases and J by 2 bases; unmatched bases: 3. This CDR3 is built from 14 residues. The CDR3 DNA reads as TGTGCCAGCAGCTCTGGGACAGGCAATCAGCCCCAGCATTTT. It specifies CASSSGTGNQPQHF.

The V gene is TRBV6-6, the J gene TRBJ2-7, with D unclear. Germline lookup yields CDR1 MNHNY and CDR2 SVGAGI (reference sequence). The CDR3 is made up of 12 amino acids. The V and J ends lost 8 bases and 7 bases respectively, with 15 bases between them. Here the CDR3 DNA reads TGTGCCAGCTGGATGTATGGGCTTGAGCAGTACTTC. Translated, it gives CASWMYGLEQYF.

V is TRBV7-9 and J is TRBJ1-1; D call uncertain. This CDR3 has 15 residues. V gave up 4 bases and J gave up 0 bases, with 12 bases separating them. The germline gives CDR1 SEHNR, CDR2 FQNEAQ (reference sequence). DNA for the CDR3: TGTGCCAGCAGCTATTATCCCTTTGTGAACACTGAAGCTTTCTTT. It yields the protein CASSYYPFVNTEAFF.

The rearrangement links TRBV5-1 to TRBJ1-2, with D perhaps TRBD1 (5 bases). Germline-derived CDR1 and CDR2 are SGHRS and YFSETQ. The CDR3 contains 13 residues. V was cut by 6 bases and J by 4 bases, with 13 bases left in between. CDR3 in amino acids: CASTPTGGYGYTF. The DNA of the CDR3 is TGCGCCAGCACCCCAACAGGTGGCTATGGCTACACCTTC.

The chain employs TRBV15 and TRBJ2-5; D call uncertain. The CDR3 runs 15 residues. V was clipped by 0 bases and J by 4 bases, with 12 bases between them. Germline V gene data show CDR1 as LNHNV and CDR2 as YYDKDF (reference sequence). The CDR3 bases are TGTGCCACCAGCAGAGATTTTCTGGGAACAGAGACCCAGTACTTC. Translation: CATSRDFLGTETQYF.

This chain uses TRBV28 with TRBJ1-2; D might be TRBD1 (6 bases). The CDR3 extends over 14 amino acids. Germline-derived CDR1 and CDR2 are MDHEN and SYDVKM. V was trimmed by 3 bases and J by 4 bases, leaving 12 bases between them. The CDR3: CASSFRRGRYGYTF. For the CDR3, the DNA is TGTGCCAGCAGTTTTCGGCGGGGGCGCTATGGCTACACCTTC.

The chain employs TRBV5-6 and TRBJ2-2; 8 bases map to TRBD1. CDR3 length: 15 residues. J gave up 4 bases and V 7 bases, and 9 bases lay outside the gene matches. Germline CDR1 reads SGHDT; CDR2 reads YYEEEE. The CDR3 protein is CASLDWTGSTGELFF. The CDR3 coding sequence is TGTGCCAGCCTGGACTGGACAGGGTCCACCGGGGAGCTGTTTTTT.

J is TRBJ2-7 and V is TRBV29-1; D is possibly TRBD1 or TRBD2 (6 bases each). The V gene's germline CDR1 is SQVTM and CDR2 ANQGSEA. Between the trimmed V and J ends, which lost 7 bases and 4 bases, there was a span of 20 bases. This CDR3 contains 14 residues. CDR3: CSARKTGGRYEQYF. The CDR3 DNA sequence: TGCAGCGCCAGGAAGACAGGAGGGAGGTACGAGCAGTACTTC.

The chain uses TRBV19 and TRBJ1-5; 11 positions match TRBD1. The V gene end was trimmed by 3 bases and the J gene end by 6 bases; junction bases not matched to a gene: 1. Germline CDR1 LNHDA, CDR2 SQIVND (reference sequence). The CDR3 is made up of 14 amino acids. CDR3 bases: TGTGCCAGTAGTATTGGGACAGGGGGTCAGCCCCAGCATTTT. Translating gives CASSIGTGGQPQHF.

J is TRBJ2-7 and V is TRBV10-2; D unresolved. Trimming left V 6 bases short and J 4 bases short, with 4 bases between. The CDR3 has 10 amino acids. Germline V gene data show CDR1 as WSHSY and CDR2 as SAAADI. CDR3 nucleotides: TGCGCCAGCAGCGAATACGAGCAGTACTTC. Protein product: CASSEYEQYF.

This clone has just a few counts. This chain links TRBV19 with TRBJ2-7; 7 bases align to TRBD1. Germline V gene sequence: CDR1 LNHDA, CDR2 SQIVND (reference sequence). This CDR3 contains 11 residues. V lost 6 bases and J lost 12; bases outside the gene matches: 8. CDR3 amino acids: CASSHPQGWYF. The CDR3 DNA is TGTGCCAGTAGCCATCCACAGGGGTGGTACTTC.

This clone was seen only a few times. The chain is built from TRBV15 and TRBJ2-7; a weak D match, TRBD1 (5 bases). This CDR3 contains 16 residues. V was trimmed by 0 bases and J by 5 bases, leaving 17 bases between them. From germline, CDR1 is LNHNV and CDR2 YYDKDF (reference sequence). The CDR3 nucleotides read TGTGCCACCAGCAGAGATCCCCTCAGGGTATCTAACGAGCAGTACTTC. Amino acids: CATSRDPLRVSNEQYF.

The chain has TRBV29-1 and TRBJ1-4; the D is unclear. The CDR3 is made up of 14 amino acids. Per germline, CDR1 SQVTM and CDR2 ANQGSEA. Trimming took off 4 bases at V and 8 bases at J, with 17 bases between the two ends. The CDR3 bases are TGCAGCGTTGTAGGAGGCCTTAATCCGGAAAAACTGTTTTTT. Translating gives CSVVGGLNPEKLFF.

CDR3 DNA: TGTGCCAGTAGTGAGTTTAGCAATCAGCCCCAGCATTTT. The encoded protein is CASSEFSNQPQHF. The rearrangement joins TRBV19 to TRBJ1-5, with D unclear. V dropped 5 bases and J dropped 0 bases, with 5 bases sitting between them. The CDR3 runs 13 residues. Germline lookup yields CDR1 LNHDA and CDR2 SQIVND (reference sequence).

The gene calls are TRBV28 and TRBJ2-7; D might be TRBD2 (6 bases). This CDR3 comprises 13 residues. Germline CDR1 reads MDHEN; CDR2 reads SYDVKM. V lost 6 bases to trimming and J lost 3 bases, with 12 bases between them. In nucleotides, the CDR3 is TGTGCCAGCAGCTGGGGGGACCTCTACGAGCAGTACTTC. It specifies CASSWGDLYEQYF.

The V gene is TRBV11-2, the J gene TRBJ2-1; D remains unclear. The germline CDR1 and CDR2 sequences are SGHAT and FQNNGV. Trimming removed 5 bases from V and 1 base from J, with 15 bases in between. The CDR3 consists of 16 residues. CDR3 sequence: CASSQVSLSSYNEQFF. The CDR3, as DNA: TGTGCCAGCAGCCAGGTGTCTCTGTCTTCCTACAATGAGCAGTTCTTC.

In DNA, the CDR3 is TGTGCCAGCACCCCCTCACCGGGGGGTCTCTTGGCTGGGGCCAACGTCCTGACTTTC. It is translated as CASTPSPGGLLAGANVLTF. This sequence joins TRBV27 and TRBJ2-6; 7 bases align to TRBD2. V was pared by 7 bases and J by 2 bases, with 17 bases of the junction left unmatched. CDR3 length equals 19 residues. Germline V lookup: CDR1 MNHEY, CDR2 SMNVEV (reference sequence). Filled out from reference TRBV27 and TRBJ2-6, the complete variable domain reads EAQVTQNPRYLITVTGKKLTVTCSQNMNHEYMSWYRQDPGLGLRQIYYSMNVEVTDKGDVPEGYKVSRKEKRNFPLILESPSPNQTSLYFCASTPSPGGLLAGANVLTFGAGSRLTVL.

V is TRBV6-4 and J is TRBJ2-1, with 9 bases aligning to TRBD2. Germline CDR1 MRHNA, CDR2 SNTAGT. Losses at the gene ends were 4 bases for V and 0 bases for J; bases not matched to a gene: 7. CDR3 length: 17 residues. The CDR3 here is CASSVVGGGASYNEQFF. The DNA for the CDR3 is TGTGCCAGCAGTGTGGTTGGCGGGGGGGCCTCCTACAATGAGCAGTTCTTC.

This rearrangement joins TRBV4-1 to TRBJ1-2, with D possibly matching TRBD1 (5 bases). The germline V gene has CDR1 MGHRA and CDR2 YSYEKL. V lost 1 base to trimming and J lost 4 bases, with 13 bases between them. The CDR3 is made up of 15 amino acids. CDR3 nucleotide sequence: TGCGCCAGCAGCCAAGGGCAGAGGGGAGGCTATGGCTACACCTTC. It specifies CASSQGQRGGYGYTF.

The chain is built from TRBV2 and TRBJ2-5; the D is unclear. The V and J ends lost 6 bases and 4 bases respectively, with 6 bases between them. Germline loops: CDR1 SNHLY, CDR2 FYNNEI. The CDR3 extends over 11 amino acids. The DNA of the CDR3 is TGTGCCAGCAGCTTCGGAGAGACCCAGTACTTC. Its translation: CASSFGETQYF.

The chain combines TRBV7-9 with TRBJ1-4; a weak D match, TRBD1 (5 bases). V lost 5 bases, J lost 7 bases, and 20 bases lay in between. Germline CDR1 is SEHNR and CDR2 is FQNEAQ (reference sequence). This CDR3 is built from 16 residues. CDR3 DNA: TGTGCCAGCAGCCCCAGGACTGAGGGGAATTTTGAAAAACTGTTTTTT. Translation: CASSPRTEGNFEKLFF.

This clone was counted only a few times. The chain is built from TRBV2 and TRBJ2-7; D is unclear. The CDR3 covers 13 residues. Germline lookup yields CDR1 SNHLY and CDR2 FYNNEI. Trimming stripped 4 bases from V and 3 bases from J, with 10 bases between. This CDR3 is CASSVKPIYEQYF. In DNA form, the CDR3 reads TGTGCCAGCAGTGTGAAGCCGATCTACGAGCAGTACTTC.

The chain uses TRBV27 and TRBJ2-2; D may be TRBD1 or TRBD2 (5 bases each). V shed 0 bases and J shed 2 bases, with 19 bases lying between them. The CDR3 consists of 19 residues. Germline V CDR1 and CDR2: MNHEY, SMNVEV (reference sequence). The CDR3 nucleotides are TGTGCCAGCAGTTTATCGCCTACACTTGGGGGTCCAAACACCGGGGAGCTGTTTTTT. Protein: CASSLSPTLGGPNTGELFF.

The chain recombines TRBV4-1 with TRBJ1-4, with D perhaps TRBD1 (5 bases). Trimming removed 4 bases at V and 4 bases at J, with 13 bases between. Germline-derived CDR1 and CDR2 are MGHRA and YSYEKL. This CDR3 region has 15 residues. The CDR3 protein is CASSRGEGDNEKLFF. Here the CDR3 DNA reads TGCGCCAGCAGCCGAGGGGAAGGTGATAATGAAAAACTGTTTTTT.

The chain uses TRBV12-5 and TRBJ1-3; D is perhaps TRBD1 (6 bases). Trimming took off 8 bases at V and 2 bases at J, with 19 bases between the two ends. Germline V gene data show CDR1 as LGHNT and CDR2 as FRNRAP. The CDR3 spans 16 residues. The CDR3, as DNA: TGTGCTAGTAGTAGAGTTCGGGGGCGGACTGGAAACACCATATATTTT. Its protein product is CASSRVRGRTGNTIYF.

The rearrangement joins TRBV2 to TRBJ2-1; D gene ambiguous. CDR3 length: 11 amino acids. Germline values: CDR1 SNHLY, CDR2 FYNNEI. V gave up 5 bases and J gave up 5 bases, with 4 bases separating them. The CDR3 DNA sequence: TGTGCCAGCAGTCGGGACAATGAGCAGTTCTTC. It is translated as CASSRDNEQFF.